The clone carrying this T cell receptor beta chain was seen more than once but under ten times. The sample belongs to a study of regulatory T cells in long-lasting Graves disease. CDR3 size: 15 residues. Germline values: CDR1 SGHDT, CDR2 YYEEEE. Trimming stripped 1 base from V and 7 bases from J, with 15 bases between. Time point reported: newly diagnosed GD, antithyroid drugs for less than 3 months. RNA extracted from PBMCs served as the sequencing template. Construction of TCR beta libraries relied on iRepertoire HTBI primers and on Arm-PCR targeting CDR3 regions. TCRdb redid the calling of the multiplex PCR reads with MiXCR, one entry per CDR3 protein. The repertoire holds 300,000 to 400,000 distinct CDR3 sequences, with about a sixth as singletons.

The genes are TRBV5-6 and TRBJ2-1; D is possibly TRBD1 (6 bases). This TCR came from a female donor with Graves disease. The source was peripheral blood mononuclear cells (PBMCs), collected at new diagnosis, from a patient treated with antithyroid drugs. This CDR3 reads CASSLYRAEGNEQFF. CDR3 in DNA: TGTGCCAGCAGCTTGTACAGGGCCGAGGGGAATGAGCAGTTCTTC.